A single sample is the source of the 2 T cell receptor beta chains below, sequenced in a study of OX40 agonist ivuxolimab in advanced cancers. Data came from immunoSEQ multiplex PCR; TCRdb stores just in-frame clones and leaves some out. The sample records about 38,000 clones, roughly 82% being singletons. The input for sequencing was CD4+ or CD8+ T cells sorted from blood, taken in a trial of the OX40 agonist ivuxolimab. Every receptor here comes from an adult with an advanced solid tumor such as melanoma, head and neck, liver or kidney cancer.

CDR3 loop: CASSEFHSSKDTEAFF. CDR3 DNA: TGTGCCAGCAGTGAATTTCACTCCTCCAAGGACACTGAAGCTTTCTTT. J is TRBJ1-1 and V is TRBV6-1, with D hard to call. V shed 2 bases and J shed 3 bases, with 16 bases lying between them. The CDR3 is 16 residues long. In germline, CDR1 is MNHNS, CDR2 SASEGT.

The chain employs TRBV10-1 and TRBJ1-2; maybe TRBD1 (5 bases). This CDR3 has 14 amino acids. The V gene's germline CDR1 is WNHNN and CDR2 SYGVQD (reference sequence). The ends were cut back, 0 bases at V and 4 bases at J, with 9 bases in the middle. The CDR3 DNA reads as TGCGCCAGCAGTGAGTCGGGACGGCCCTATGGCTACACCTTC. Translating it yields CASSESGRPYGYTF.